The present T cell receptor (beta chain) was sequenced within a study of T cell changes during pregnancy in multiple sclerosis. This clone is labeled as medium-sized (0.01 to 0.1%). The V and J ends lost 5 bases and 1 base, in that order; junction bases with no gene match: 9. Germline V gives CDR1 SEHNR, CDR2 FQNEAQ (reference sequence). The length of the CDR3 is 17 residues. Clones were sequenced by immunoSEQ multiplex PCR, and TCRdb holds only the in-frame ones, with some missing. The sample shows fewer than 40,000 clones, 90% of them seen only once. The starting material was CD8+ T cells from peripheral blood mononuclear cells, obtained in the first trimester of pregnancy. The source of this sequence is a female donor with multiple sclerosis, enrolled in a pregnancy study. This chain uses TRBV7-9 with TRBJ2-1; 9 bases are shared with TRBD1. CDR3 amino acids: CASSPRTGETSYNEQFF. Here the CDR3 DNA reads TGTGCCAGCAGCCCCCGGACAGGGGAGACGTCCTACAATGAGCAGTTCTTC.